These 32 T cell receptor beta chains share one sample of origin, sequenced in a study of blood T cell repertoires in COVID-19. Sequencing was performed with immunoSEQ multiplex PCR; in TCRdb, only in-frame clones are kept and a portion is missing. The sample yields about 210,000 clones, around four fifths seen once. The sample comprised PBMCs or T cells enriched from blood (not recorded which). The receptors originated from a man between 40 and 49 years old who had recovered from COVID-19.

The CDR3: CASSEGQVGEQYF. CDR3 bases: TGTGCCAGCAGCGAGGGACAGGTTGGAGAGCAGTACTTC. The rearrangement links TRBV2 to TRBJ2-7; TRBD1 matches 8 bases. Germline values: CDR1 SNHLY, CDR2 FYNNEI. There are 13 residues in the CDR3. Germline trimming cut 6 bases from V and 7 bases from J; bases unmatched to any gene: 8. Combining the CDR3 with reference TRBV2 and TRBJ2-7 gives the whole variable domain EPEVTQTPSHQVTQMGQEVILRCVPISNHLYFYWYRQILGQKVEFLVSFYNNEISEKSEIFDDQFSVERPDGSNFTLKIRSTKLEDSAMYFCASSEGQVGEQYFGPGTRLTVT.

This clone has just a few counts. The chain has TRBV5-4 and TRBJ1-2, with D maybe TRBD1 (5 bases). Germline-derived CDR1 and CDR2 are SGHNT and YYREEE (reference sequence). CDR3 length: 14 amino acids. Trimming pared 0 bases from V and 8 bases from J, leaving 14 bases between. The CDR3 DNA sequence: TGTGCCAGCAGCTTGGATGGCAGGGTACGAGGCTACACCTTC. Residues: CASSLDGRVRGYTF.

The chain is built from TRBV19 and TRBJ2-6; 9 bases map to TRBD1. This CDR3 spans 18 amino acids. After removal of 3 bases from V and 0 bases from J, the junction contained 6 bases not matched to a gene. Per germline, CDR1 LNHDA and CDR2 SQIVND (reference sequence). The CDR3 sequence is CASSMSGTGHSGANVLTF. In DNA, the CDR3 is TGTGCCAGTAGTATGTCGGGGACAGGGCACTCTGGGGCCAACGTCCTGACTTTC.

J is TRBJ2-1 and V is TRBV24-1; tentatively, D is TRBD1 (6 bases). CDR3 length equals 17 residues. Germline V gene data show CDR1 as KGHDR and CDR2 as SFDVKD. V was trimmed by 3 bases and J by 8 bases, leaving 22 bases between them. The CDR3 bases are TGTGCCACCAGTGATCCCAGGGGCAGGGGTCTTCCCCATGAGCAGTTCTTC. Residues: CATSDPRGRGLPHEQFF.

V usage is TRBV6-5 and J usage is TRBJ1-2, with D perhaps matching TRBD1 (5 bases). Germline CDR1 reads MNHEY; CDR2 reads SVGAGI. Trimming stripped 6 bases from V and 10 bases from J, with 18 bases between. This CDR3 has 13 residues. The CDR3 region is CASRLQGALVYTF. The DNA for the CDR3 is TGTGCCAGCAGACTTCAGGGTGCCCTAGTCTACACCTTC.

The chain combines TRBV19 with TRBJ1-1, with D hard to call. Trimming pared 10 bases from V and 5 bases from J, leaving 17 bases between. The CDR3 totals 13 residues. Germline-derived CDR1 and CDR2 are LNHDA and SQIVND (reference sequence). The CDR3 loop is CATQPNGVTEAFF. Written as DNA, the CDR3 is TGTGCCACCCAACCGAACGGGGTGACTGAAGCTTTCTTT.

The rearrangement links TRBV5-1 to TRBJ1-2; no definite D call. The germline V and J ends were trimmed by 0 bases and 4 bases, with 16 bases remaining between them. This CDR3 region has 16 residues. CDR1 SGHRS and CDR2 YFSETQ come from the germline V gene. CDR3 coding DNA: TGCGCCAGCAGCTTGGCTCTACAGTCCAGTCTCTATGGCTACACCTTC. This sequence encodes CASSLALQSSLYGYTF.

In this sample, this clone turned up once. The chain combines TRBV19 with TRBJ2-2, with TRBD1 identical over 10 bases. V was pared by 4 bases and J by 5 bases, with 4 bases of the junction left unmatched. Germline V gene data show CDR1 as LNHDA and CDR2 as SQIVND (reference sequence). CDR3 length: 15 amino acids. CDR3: CASSRTGGKTGELFF. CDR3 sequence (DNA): TGTGCCAGTAGTAGGACAGGGGGGAAAACCGGGGAGCTGTTTTTT.

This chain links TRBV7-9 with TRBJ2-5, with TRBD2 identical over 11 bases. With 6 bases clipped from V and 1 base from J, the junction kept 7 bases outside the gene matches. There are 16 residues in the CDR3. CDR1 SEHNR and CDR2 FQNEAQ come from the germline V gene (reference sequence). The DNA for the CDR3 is TGTGCCAGCAGAACCGGGACTAGCGGCTTCCAAGAGACCCAGTACTTC. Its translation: CASRTGTSGFQETQYF. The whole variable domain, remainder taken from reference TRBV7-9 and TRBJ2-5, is DTGVSQNPRHKITKRGQNVTFRCDPISEHNRLYWYRQTLGQGPEFLTYFQNEAQLEKSRLLSDRFSAERPKGSFSTLEIQRTEQGDSAMYLCASRTGTSGFQETQYFGPGTRLLVL.

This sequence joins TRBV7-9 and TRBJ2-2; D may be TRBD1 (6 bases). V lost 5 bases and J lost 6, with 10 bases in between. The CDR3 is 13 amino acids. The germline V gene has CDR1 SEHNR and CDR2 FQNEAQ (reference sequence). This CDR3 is CASSLQGSGELFF. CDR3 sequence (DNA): TGTGCCAGCAGCCTACAGGGTTCCGGGGAGCTGTTTTTT. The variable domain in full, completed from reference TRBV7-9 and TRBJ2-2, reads DTGVSQNPRHKITKRGQNVTFRCDPISEHNRLYWYRQTLGQGPEFLTYFQNEAQLEKSRLLSDRFSAERPKGSFSTLEIQRTEQGDSAMYLCASSLQGSGELFFGEGSRLTVL.

In DNA form, the CDR3 reads TGCGCCAGCAGCTTGGCCGGACAGGTGAACACTGAAGCTTTCTTT. Protein product: CASSLAGQVNTEAFF. This chain joins TRBV5-1 and TRBJ1-1; 7 bases are shared with TRBD1. This CDR3 has 15 amino acids. V was pared by 0 bases and J by 0 bases, with 2 bases of the junction left unmatched. The germline V gene has CDR1 SGHRS and CDR2 YFSETQ.

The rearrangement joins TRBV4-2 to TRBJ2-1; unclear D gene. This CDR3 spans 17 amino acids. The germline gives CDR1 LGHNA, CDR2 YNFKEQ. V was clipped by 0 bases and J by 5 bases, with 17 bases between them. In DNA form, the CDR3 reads TGTGCCAGCAGCCAAGATCTGGCGGAACTATATCACAATGAGCAGTTCTTC. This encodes CASSQDLAELYHNEQFF.

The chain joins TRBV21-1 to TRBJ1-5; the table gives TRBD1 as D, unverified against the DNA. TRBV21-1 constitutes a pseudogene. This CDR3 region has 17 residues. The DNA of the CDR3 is TGTGCCAGCAGCCCGCGACAGGGACCACTGCGCAATCAGCCCCAGCATTTT. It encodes CASSPRQGPLRNQPQHF.

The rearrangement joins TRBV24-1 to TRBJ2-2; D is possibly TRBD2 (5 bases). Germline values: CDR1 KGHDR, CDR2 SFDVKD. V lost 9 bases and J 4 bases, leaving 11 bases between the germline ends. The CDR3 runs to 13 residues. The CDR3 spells CATQGGSTGELFF. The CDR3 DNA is TGTGCCACCCAAGGAGGATCCACCGGGGAGCTGTTTTTT.

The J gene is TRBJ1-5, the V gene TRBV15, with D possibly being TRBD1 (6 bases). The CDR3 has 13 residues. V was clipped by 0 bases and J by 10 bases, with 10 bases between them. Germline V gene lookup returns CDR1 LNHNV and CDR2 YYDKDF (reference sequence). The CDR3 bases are TGTGCCACCAGCAGAGACTTAGGGGGACCCCAGCATTTT. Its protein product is CATSRDLGGPQHF.

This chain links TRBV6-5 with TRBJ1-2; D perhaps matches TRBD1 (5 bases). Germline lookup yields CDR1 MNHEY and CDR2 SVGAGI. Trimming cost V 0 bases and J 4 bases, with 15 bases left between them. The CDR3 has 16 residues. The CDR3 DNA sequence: TGTGCCAGCAGTTACTCGGGGCAAGCCACGAGCTATGGCTACACCTTC. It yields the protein CASSYSGQATSYGYTF.

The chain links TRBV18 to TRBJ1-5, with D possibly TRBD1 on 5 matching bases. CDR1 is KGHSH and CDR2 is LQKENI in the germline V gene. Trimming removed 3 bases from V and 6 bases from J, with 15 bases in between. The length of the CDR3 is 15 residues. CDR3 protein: CASSPSGGEGQPQHF. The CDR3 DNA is TGTGCCAGCTCACCCTCGGGAGGGGAGGGTCAGCCCCAGCATTTT.

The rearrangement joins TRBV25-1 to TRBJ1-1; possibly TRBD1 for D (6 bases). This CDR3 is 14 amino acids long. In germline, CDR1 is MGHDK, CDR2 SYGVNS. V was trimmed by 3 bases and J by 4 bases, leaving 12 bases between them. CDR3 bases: TGTGCCAGCAGTGACTCGGGGGGCCGCACTGAAGCTTTCTTT. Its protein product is CASSDSGGRTEAFF.

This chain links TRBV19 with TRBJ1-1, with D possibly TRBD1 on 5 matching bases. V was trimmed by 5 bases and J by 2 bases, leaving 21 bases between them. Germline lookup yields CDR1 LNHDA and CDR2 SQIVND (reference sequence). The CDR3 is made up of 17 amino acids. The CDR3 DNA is TGTGCCAGTAGTCCCACTGAGGCAGGGAAAATTAACACTGAAGCTTTCTTT. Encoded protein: CASSPTEAGKINTEAFF.

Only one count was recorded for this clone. The CDR3 DNA reads as TGTGCCAGCAGTTTAGTCGATCAGCCCCAGCATTTT. Protein sequence: CASSLVDQPQHF. The gene calls are TRBV28 and TRBJ1-5; no clear D gene. V shed 2 bases and J shed 5 bases, with 4 bases lying between them. CDR3 length: 12 residues. The V gene's germline CDR1 is MDHEN and CDR2 SYDVKM.

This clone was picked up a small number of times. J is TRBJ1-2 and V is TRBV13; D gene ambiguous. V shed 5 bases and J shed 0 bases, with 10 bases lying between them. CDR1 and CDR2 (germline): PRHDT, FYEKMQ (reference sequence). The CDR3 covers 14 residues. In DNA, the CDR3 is TGTGCCAGCAGCATTCGCACAGCTAACTATGGCTACACCTTC. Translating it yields CASSIRTANYGYTF.

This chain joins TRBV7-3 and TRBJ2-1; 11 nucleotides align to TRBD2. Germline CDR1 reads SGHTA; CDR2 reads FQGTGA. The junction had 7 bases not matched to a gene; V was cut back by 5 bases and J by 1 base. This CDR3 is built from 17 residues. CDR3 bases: TGTGCCAGCAGCATCACTAGCGGGGGAGGGTCCTACAATGAGCAGTTCTTC. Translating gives CASSITSGGGSYNEQFF. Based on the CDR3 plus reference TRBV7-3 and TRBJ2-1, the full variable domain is GAGVSQTPSNKVTEKGKYVELRCDPISGHTALYWYRQSLGQGPEFLIYFQGTGAADDSGLPNDRFFAVRPEGSVSTLKIQRTERGDSAVYLCASSITSGGGSYNEQFFGPGTRLTVL.

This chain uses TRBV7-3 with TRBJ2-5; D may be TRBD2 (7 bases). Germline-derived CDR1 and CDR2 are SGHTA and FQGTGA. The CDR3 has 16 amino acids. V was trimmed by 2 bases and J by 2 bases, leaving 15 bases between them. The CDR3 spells CASSLQGGGGQETQYF. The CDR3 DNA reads TGTGCCAGCAGCTTACAGGGAGGGGGTGGACAAGAGACCCAGTACTTC.

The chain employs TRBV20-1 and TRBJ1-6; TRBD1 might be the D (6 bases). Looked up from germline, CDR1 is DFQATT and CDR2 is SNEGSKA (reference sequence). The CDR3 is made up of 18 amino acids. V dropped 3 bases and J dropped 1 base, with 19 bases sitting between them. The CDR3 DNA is TGCAGTGCTAGTATGTTGACGGGGGGCATGTCCTATAATTCACCCCTCCACTTT. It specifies CSASMLTGGMSYNSPLHF.

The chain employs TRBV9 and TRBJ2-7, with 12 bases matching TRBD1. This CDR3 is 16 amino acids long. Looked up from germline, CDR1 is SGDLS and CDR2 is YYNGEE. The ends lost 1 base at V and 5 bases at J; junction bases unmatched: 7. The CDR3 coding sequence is TGTGCCAGCAGCGTATCCTCCGGGACAGGGGGCCACGAGCAGTACTTC. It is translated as CASSVSSGTGGHEQYF.

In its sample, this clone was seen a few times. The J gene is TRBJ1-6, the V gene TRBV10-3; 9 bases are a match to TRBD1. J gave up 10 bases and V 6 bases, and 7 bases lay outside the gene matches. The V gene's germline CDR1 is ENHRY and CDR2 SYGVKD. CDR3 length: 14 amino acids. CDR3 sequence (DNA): TGTGCCATCAGGGAGACAGGGGGAAACTCACCCCTCCACTTT. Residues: CAIRETGGNSPLHF.

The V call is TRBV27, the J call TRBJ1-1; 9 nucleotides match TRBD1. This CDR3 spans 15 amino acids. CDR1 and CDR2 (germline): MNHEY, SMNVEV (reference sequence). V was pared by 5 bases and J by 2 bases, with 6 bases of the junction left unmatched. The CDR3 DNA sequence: TGTGCCAGCAGTATGACAGGGGGGCGTAACACTGAAGCTTTCTTT. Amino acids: CASSMTGGRNTEAFF.

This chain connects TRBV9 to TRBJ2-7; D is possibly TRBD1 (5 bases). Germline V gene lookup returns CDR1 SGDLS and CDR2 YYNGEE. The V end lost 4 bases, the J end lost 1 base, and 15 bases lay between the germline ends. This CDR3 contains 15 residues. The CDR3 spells CASSPSGRPSYEQYF. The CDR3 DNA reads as TGTGCCAGCAGCCCCTCAGGGCGCCCTTCCTACGAGCAGTACTTC.

CDR3 coding DNA: TGTGCCACCTGCCGGGACAGTCGATCCCAGCCCCAGCATTTT. It yields the protein CATCRDSRSQPQHF. This chain links TRBV15 with TRBJ1-5; 7 bases line up with TRBD1. The V gene's germline CDR1 is LNHNV and CDR2 YYDKDF (reference sequence). The CDR3 spans 14 residues. With 8 bases clipped from V and 7 bases from J, the junction kept 11 bases outside the gene matches.

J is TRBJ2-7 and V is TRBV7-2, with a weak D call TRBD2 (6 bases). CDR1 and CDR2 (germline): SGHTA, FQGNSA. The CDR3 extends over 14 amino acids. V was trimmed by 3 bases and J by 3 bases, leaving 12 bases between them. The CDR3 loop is CASSFRGAGYEQYF. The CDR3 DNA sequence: TGTGCCAGCAGCTTCCGCGGGGCGGGCTACGAGCAGTACTTC.

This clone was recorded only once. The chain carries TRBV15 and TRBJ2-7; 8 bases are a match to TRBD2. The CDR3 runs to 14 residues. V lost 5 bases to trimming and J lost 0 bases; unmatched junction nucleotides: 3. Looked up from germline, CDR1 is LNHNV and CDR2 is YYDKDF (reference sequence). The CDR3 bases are TGTGCCACCAGCGCGGGGGGCGGCTCCTACGAGCAGTACTTC. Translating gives CATSAGGGSYEQYF.

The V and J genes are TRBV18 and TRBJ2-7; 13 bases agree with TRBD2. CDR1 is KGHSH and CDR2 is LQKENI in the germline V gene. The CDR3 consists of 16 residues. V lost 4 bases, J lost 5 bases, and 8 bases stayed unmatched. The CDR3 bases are TGTGCCAGCTCACAAACTAGCGGGAGGGCCCTGAACGAGCAGTACTTC. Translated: CASSQTSGRALNEQYF. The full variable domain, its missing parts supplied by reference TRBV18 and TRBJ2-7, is NAGVMQNPRHLVRRRGQEARLRCSPMKGHSHVYWYRQLPEEGLKFMVYLQKENIIDESGMPKERFSAEFPKEGPSILRIQQVVRGDSAAYFCASSQTSGRALNEQYFGPGTRLTVT.